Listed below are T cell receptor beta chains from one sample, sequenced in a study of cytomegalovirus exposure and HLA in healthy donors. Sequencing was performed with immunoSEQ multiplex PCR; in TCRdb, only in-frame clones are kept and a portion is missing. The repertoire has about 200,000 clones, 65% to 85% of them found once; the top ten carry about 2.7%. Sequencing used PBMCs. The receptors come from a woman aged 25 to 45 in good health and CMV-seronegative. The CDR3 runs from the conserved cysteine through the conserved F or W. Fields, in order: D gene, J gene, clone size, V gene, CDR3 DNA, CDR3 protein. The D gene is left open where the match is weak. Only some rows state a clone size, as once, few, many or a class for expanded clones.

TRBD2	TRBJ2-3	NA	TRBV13	TGTGCCAGCAGCTCCCCGGGACTAGCGGGAGGGCGCGATACGCAGTATTTT	CASSSPGLAGGRDTQYF
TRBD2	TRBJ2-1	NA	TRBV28	TGTGCCAGCAGTGGACTAGCGGGAGCGTTTACCTACAATGAGCAGTTCTTC	CASSGLAGAFTYNEQFF
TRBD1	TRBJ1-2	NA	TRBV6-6	TGTGCCAGCAGCGGCACAGGGGAGGTTTGGGGCTATGGCTACACCTTC	CASSGTGEVWGYGYTF
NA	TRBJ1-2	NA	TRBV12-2	TGTGCAAGTCGCTTAGGACAGGGGGGTGGCTACACCTTC	CASRLGQGGGYTF
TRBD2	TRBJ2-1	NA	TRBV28	TGTGCCAGCAGTATAACCCTAGCGGGAGAAAACAATGAGCAGTTCTTC	CASSITLAGENNEQFF
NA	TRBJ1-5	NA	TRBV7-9	TGTGCCAGCAGCTTATACAACGATCAGCCCCAGCATTTT	CASSLYNDQPQHF
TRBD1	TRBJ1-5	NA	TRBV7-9	TGTGCCAGCAGCGTCGGGACAGTTAGCAATCAGCCCCAGCATTTT	CASSVGTVSNQPQHF
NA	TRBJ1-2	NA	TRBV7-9	TGTGCCAGCAGCAATATTAAGGGGGGGCGGGAGTCCTATGGCGGCTACACCTTC	CASSNIKGGRESYGGYTF
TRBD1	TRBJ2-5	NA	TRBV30	TGTGCCTACCAGTGGACAGGGGTAAAGACCCAGTACTTC	CAYQWTGVKTQYF
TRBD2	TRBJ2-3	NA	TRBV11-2	TGTGCCAGCAGGGGGACTAGCGGGTTCTATACGCAGTATTTT	CASRGTSGFYTQYF
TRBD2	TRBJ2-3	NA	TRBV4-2	TGTGCCAGCAGCCAAACTAGCGTCGATTCCGATACGCAGTATTTT	CASSQTSVDSDTQYF
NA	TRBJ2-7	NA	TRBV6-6	TGTGCCAGCACCAGGGGGGTTCGGGGCCCCTACGAGCAGTACTTC	CASTRGVRGPYEQYF
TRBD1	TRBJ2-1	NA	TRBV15	TGTGCCACCAGCCCAACAGGGGATACCTACAATGAGCAGTTCTTC	CATSPTGDTYNEQFF
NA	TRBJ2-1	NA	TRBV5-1	TGCGCCAGCAGCTTGGAACTAGACTACAATGAGCAGTTCTTC	CASSLELDYNEQFF
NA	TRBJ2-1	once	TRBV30	TGTGCCTGGATTTCACAGTTGTCTTCCTACAATGAGCAGTTCTTC	CAWISQLSSYNEQFF
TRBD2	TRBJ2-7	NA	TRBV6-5	TGTGCCAGCAGTTACCACGGGACTATTAACGGCTACGAGCAGTACTTC	CASSYHGTINGYEQYF
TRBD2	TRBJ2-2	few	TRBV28	TGTGCCAGCACTTTCGGCGGGGGGTGGTCCGGGGAGCTGTTTTTT	CASTFGGGWSGELFF
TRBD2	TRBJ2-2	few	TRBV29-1	TGCAGCGTTGGCTTTAGCGGGTCCACCGGGGAGCTGTTTTTT	CSVGFSGSTGELFF
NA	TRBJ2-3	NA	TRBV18	TGTGCCAGCTCACCACCCTACCTGCGCACAGATACGCAGTATTTT	CASSPPYLRTDTQYF
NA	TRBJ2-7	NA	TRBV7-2	TGTGCCAGCAGCTCGCTGGGGGCAGCCTTCTACGAGCAGTACTTC	CASSSLGAAFYEQYF
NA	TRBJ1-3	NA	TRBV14	TGTGCCAGCAGCCAAGATTTAACTGGGAGGCAACTATCTGGAAACACCATATATTTT	CASSQDLTGRQLSGNTIYF
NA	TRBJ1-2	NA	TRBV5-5	TGTGCCAGCAGCTTGGTAACGGTACGCTATGGCTACACCTTC	CASSLVTVRYGYTF
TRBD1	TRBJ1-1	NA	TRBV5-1	TGCGCCAGCAGCCCGCTAATCCCGGGACAGGGGACAGCTTTCTTT	CASSPLIPGQGTAFF
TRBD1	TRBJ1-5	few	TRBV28	TGTGCCAGCAGTTTGGCAGGGGGTGGCCAGCCCCAGCATTTT	CASSLAGGGQPQHF
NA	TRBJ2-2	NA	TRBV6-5	TGTGCCAGCAGTTACAACAGGGCCGGGGAGCTGTTTTTT	CASSYNRAGELFF
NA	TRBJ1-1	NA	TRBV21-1	TGTGCCAGCAGCAATAAGAACTACACTGAAGCTTTCTTT	CASSNKNYTEAFF
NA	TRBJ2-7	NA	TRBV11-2	TGTGCCAGCAGCTTAGTTGGGGCTACGTCCGAGCAGTACTTC	CASSLVGATSEQYF
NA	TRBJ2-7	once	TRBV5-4	TGTGCCAGCAGTCAGGGCCTCTCCTACGAGCAGTACTTC	CASSQGLSYEQYF
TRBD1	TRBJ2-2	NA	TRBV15	TGTGCCACGGCAGGACAGGGGGTCACCGGGGAGCTGTTTTTT	CATAGQGVTGELFF
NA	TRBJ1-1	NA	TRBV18	TGTGCCAGCTCAGGGGCAGGGGACACTGAAGCTTTCTTT	CASSGAGDTEAFF
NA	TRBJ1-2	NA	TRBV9	TGTGCCAGCAGCTCGGGGGGCTACACCTTC	CASSSGGYTF
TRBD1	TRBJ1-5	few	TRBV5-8	TGTGCCAGCAGCAAGCGGGACAGGGAAGATCAGCCCCAGCATTTT	CASSKRDREDQPQHF
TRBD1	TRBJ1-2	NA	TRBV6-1	TGTGCCAGCAGTGAAGAAGGCAGGGGGCTTCGGTATGGCTACACCTTC	CASSEEGRGLRYGYTF
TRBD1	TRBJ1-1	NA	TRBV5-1	TGCGCCAGCAGCTTGGGGACAGGTCTTGGGACTGAAGCTTTCTTT	CASSLGTGLGTEAFF
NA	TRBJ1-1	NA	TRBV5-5	TGTGCCAGCAAGTTCGGGGTCCGGAACACTGAAGCTTTCTTT	CASKFGVRNTEAFF
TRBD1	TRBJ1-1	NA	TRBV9	TGTGCCAGCAGCGGACGACAGGGAAACACTGAAGCTTTCTTT	CASSGRQGNTEAFF
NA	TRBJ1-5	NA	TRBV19	TGTGCCAGTAGTATATGGTCAGGGTTTAATGGCAATCAGCCCCAGCATTTT	CASSIWSGFNGNQPQHF